These T cell receptor beta chains were read from a single sample in a study of T cell changes during pregnancy in multiple sclerosis. Using immunoSEQ multiplex PCR, the repertoire was profiled, and TCRdb retains in-frame clones only, with some absent. The repertoire holds about 92,000 clones, with roughly 92% as singletons. Material: peripheral blood, obtained in the first trimester of pregnancy. The receptors derive from a female donor with multiple sclerosis, enrolled in a pregnancy study. Each CDR3 is given with its conserved first and last residue. D genes are given only for firm matches. The size field is filled for only some rows; it gives once, few, many or a size class.

j_call: TRBJ2-5; clone_size: many; d_call: TRBD1; cdr3_length: 17; v_call: TRBV18; cdr3_nt: TGTGCCAGCTCACCAAGTTCAGGGGGCGCAACAGGGGAGACCCAGTACTTC; cdr3_aa: CASSPSSGGATGETQYF
j_call: TRBJ1-5; clone_size: NA; d_call: TRBD1; cdr3_length: 13; v_call: TRBV2; cdr3_nt: TGTGCCAGGTCCCGGGACAGGGGTCAGCCCCAGCATTTT; cdr3_aa: CARSRDRGQPQHF
j_call: TRBJ1-2; clone_size: NA; d_call: NA; cdr3_length: 15; v_call: TRBV28; cdr3_nt: TGTGCCAGCAGTTTTGCAAGGGGGTTGAACTATGGCTACACCTTC; cdr3_aa: CASSFARGLNYGYTF
j_call: TRBJ2-1; clone_size: NA; d_call: TRBD2; cdr3_length: 18; v_call: TRBV4-3; cdr3_nt: TGCGCCAGCAGCCAGCGGGTAGCGGGAGGACTCTCCTACAATGAGCAGTTCTTC; cdr3_aa: CASSQRVAGGLSYNEQFF
j_call: TRBJ2-5; clone_size: NA; d_call: NA; cdr3_length: 12; v_call: TRBV29-1; cdr3_nt: TGCAGCGTTGAAGCAGGGTCGGAGACCCAGTACTTC; cdr3_aa: CSVEAGSETQYF
j_call: TRBJ2-1; clone_size: NA; d_call: TRBD2; cdr3_length: 16; v_call: TRBV4-1; cdr3_nt: TGCGCCAGCAGCCAAGAACCTAGCGGGCATTCTGCGGGGCAGTTCTTC; cdr3_aa: CASSQEPSGHSAGQFF
j_call: TRBJ2-1; clone_size: NA; d_call: TRBD2; cdr3_length: 15; v_call: TRBV2; cdr3_nt: TGTGCCAGCAGTGTCATTGGGACTAGCGGAACCGGCTTGGTCTTC; cdr3_aa: CASSVIGTSGTGLVF
j_call: TRBJ1-2; clone_size: NA; d_call: TRBD1; cdr3_length: 13; v_call: TRBV7-2; cdr3_nt: TGTGCCAGCAGTTTGGACAGGGTCAATGGCTACACCTTC; cdr3_aa: CASSLDRVNGYTF
j_call: TRBJ2-5; clone_size: few; d_call: NA; cdr3_length: 13; v_call: TRBV30; cdr3_nt: TGTGCCTGGAGTCTCCTCGGGGCAGGGGCCCAGTACTTC; cdr3_aa: CAWSLLGAGAQYF
j_call: TRBJ2-1; clone_size: NA; d_call: TRBD2; cdr3_length: 17; v_call: TRBV25-1; cdr3_nt: TGTGCCAGCAGTGAATGGACTAGCGGGAGATCCTACAATGAGCAGTTCTTC; cdr3_aa: CASSEWTSGRSYNEQFF
j_call: TRBJ2-1; clone_size: NA; d_call: NA; cdr3_length: 14; v_call: TRBV5-4; cdr3_nt: TGTGCCAGCAGCCCCAGACTAGGAGACAATGAGCAGTTCTTC; cdr3_aa: CASSPRLGDNEQFF
j_call: TRBJ1-1; clone_size: NA; d_call: TRBD1; cdr3_length: 12; v_call: TRBV7-9; cdr3_nt: TGTGCCAGCAGCCAAGACAGGGGTGCAGCTTTCTTT; cdr3_aa: CASSQDRGAAFF
j_call: TRBJ2-7; clone_size: NA; d_call: NA; cdr3_length: 11; v_call: TRBV28; cdr3_nt: TGTGCCAGCAGTTTAGGCCACGAGCAGTACTTC; cdr3_aa: CASSLGHEQYF
j_call: TRBJ2-5; clone_size: once; d_call: NA; cdr3_length: 16; v_call: TRBV28; cdr3_nt: TGTGCCAGCAGTTCCGTTTTAGGAGGCTATGAGGAGACCCAGTACTTC; cdr3_aa: CASSSVLGGYEETQYF
j_call: TRBJ2-7; clone_size: NA; d_call: TRBD2; cdr3_length: 13; v_call: TRBV19; cdr3_nt: TGTGCCAGTAGTAATGGGAGGGGCTACGAGCAGTACTTC; cdr3_aa: CASSNGRGYEQYF
j_call: TRBJ2-4; clone_size: NA; d_call: NA; cdr3_length: 16; v_call: TRBV4-1; cdr3_nt: TGCGCCAGCAGCCTTCCCCAAGGACTAGCCAAAAACATTCAGTACTTC; cdr3_aa: CASSLPQGLAKNIQYF
j_call: TRBJ2-7; clone_size: NA; d_call: TRBD1; cdr3_length: 15; v_call: TRBV7-9; cdr3_nt: TGTGCCAGCAGCGAGATACTAGGACAGGGGGTCGAGCAGTACTTC; cdr3_aa: CASSEILGQGVEQYF
j_call: TRBJ2-7; clone_size: NA; d_call: TRBD1; cdr3_length: 14; v_call: TRBV28; cdr3_nt: TGTGCCACCTACGGGACAGGAAGCTCCTACGAGCAGTACTTC; cdr3_aa: CATYGTGSSYEQYF
j_call: TRBJ2-3; clone_size: NA; d_call: TRBD2; cdr3_length: 15; v_call: TRBV5-1; cdr3_nt: TGCGCCAGCAGCTTGGGCGCGGGAGTGAGGGATACGCAGTATTTT; cdr3_aa: CASSLGAGVRDTQYF
j_call: TRBJ2-7; clone_size: NA; d_call: TRBD1; cdr3_length: 14; v_call: TRBV5-1; cdr3_nt: TGCGCCAGCAGCTGGGGACAGCCGGACTACGAGCAGTACTTC; cdr3_aa: CASSWGQPDYEQYF
j_call: TRBJ2-1; clone_size: NA; d_call: TRBD2; cdr3_length: 14; v_call: TRBV6-4; cdr3_nt: TGTGCCGGCCGGACTAGCGGGACCTACAATGAGCAGTTCTTC; cdr3_aa: CAGRTSGTYNEQFF
j_call: TRBJ2-7; clone_size: NA; d_call: TRBD2; cdr3_length: 14; v_call: TRBV7-8; cdr3_nt: TGTGCCAGCAGCTTGACTAGCGGAAACTACGAGCAGTACTTC; cdr3_aa: CASSLTSGNYEQYF
j_call: TRBJ2-3; clone_size: NA; d_call: TRBD2; cdr3_length: 18; v_call: TRBV5-1; cdr3_nt: TGCGCCAGCCGCTGGACTAGCGGGAGCATCAGCGGGACAGATACGCAGTATTTT; cdr3_aa: CASRWTSGSISGTDTQYF
j_call: TRBJ2-7; clone_size: NA; d_call: TRBD1; cdr3_length: 16; v_call: TRBV27; cdr3_nt: TGTGCCAGCAGTTTATCCCGGCAGGGGGCAAGATACGAGCAGTACTTC; cdr3_aa: CASSLSRQGARYEQYF
j_call: TRBJ1-5; clone_size: NA; d_call: TRBD1; cdr3_length: 16; v_call: TRBV28; cdr3_nt: TGTGCCAGCAGTTTAAGGTACAGGGGGCAGGGGCAGCCCCAGCATTTT; cdr3_aa: CASSLRYRGQGQPQHF
j_call: TRBJ1-1; clone_size: once; d_call: NA; cdr3_length: 15; v_call: TRBV6-4; cdr3_nt: TGTGCCAGCAGTTCAACCGGGACAACTAACACTGAAGCTTTCTTT; cdr3_aa: CASSSTGTTNTEAFF
j_call: TRBJ2-2; clone_size: NA; d_call: NA; cdr3_length: 15; v_call: TRBV19; cdr3_nt: TGTGCCAGTAGATCCGGTGGAGGGAACACCGGGGAGCTGTTTTTT; cdr3_aa: CASRSGGGNTGELFF
j_call: TRBJ2-2; clone_size: NA; d_call: NA; cdr3_length: 15; v_call: TRBV6-4; cdr3_nt: TGTGCCAGCAGCCGGGACTTGGCGAACACCGGGGAGCTGTTTTTT; cdr3_aa: CASSRDLANTGELFF
j_call: TRBJ1-2; clone_size: NA; d_call: TRBD1; cdr3_length: 15; v_call: TRBV28; cdr3_nt: TGTGCCAGCAGCCAGGGGTTACAGGGGCGATATGGCTACACCTTC; cdr3_aa: CASSQGLQGRYGYTF
j_call: TRBJ2-1; clone_size: NA; d_call: TRBD2; cdr3_length: 14; v_call: TRBV5-1; cdr3_nt: TGCGCCAGCCTTGATCCTCCTAGCGGCAATGAGCAGTTCTTC; cdr3_aa: CASLDPPSGNEQFF
j_call: TRBJ2-5; clone_size: NA; d_call: NA; cdr3_length: 15; v_call: TRBV28; cdr3_nt: TGTGCCAGCAGTTTGGGGGGAGGAGGCCAAGAGACCCAGTACTTC; cdr3_aa: CASSLGGGGQETQYF
j_call: TRBJ2-7; clone_size: NA; d_call: NA; cdr3_length: 13; v_call: TRBV28; cdr3_nt: TGTGCCAGCAGTTTAAGGGGGTCCTACGAGCAGTACTTC; cdr3_aa: CASSLRGSYEQYF
j_call: TRBJ2-7; clone_size: NA; d_call: NA; cdr3_length: 15; v_call: TRBV15; cdr3_nt: TGTGCCACCAGCAGAGATCCAGGACAGACCTACGAGCAGTACTTC; cdr3_aa: CATSRDPGQTYEQYF
j_call: TRBJ2-3; clone_size: NA; d_call: TRBD2; cdr3_length: 15; v_call: TRBV13; cdr3_nt: TGTGCCAGCAGCACCCCGGCTAGCGGAGCAGATACGCAGTATTTT; cdr3_aa: CASSTPASGADTQYF
j_call: TRBJ2-3; clone_size: once; d_call: TRBD2; cdr3_length: 19; v_call: TRBV15; cdr3_nt: TGTGCCACCAGCAGAGACCTAACTAGCGGGGCCCCTCCCACAGATACGCAGTATTTT; cdr3_aa: CATSRDLTSGAPPTDTQYF
j_call: TRBJ2-5; clone_size: NA; d_call: TRBD2; cdr3_length: 16; v_call: TRBV7-8; cdr3_nt: TGTGCCAGCAGCCTTACGGGTAGCGGGCGGCAAGAGACCCAGTACTTC; cdr3_aa: CASSLTGSGRQETQYF
j_call: TRBJ2-1; clone_size: NA; d_call: NA; cdr3_length: 13; v_call: TRBV19; cdr3_nt: TGTGCCAGTAGTGGACTGGGGTGGAATGAGCAGTTCTTC; cdr3_aa: CASSGLGWNEQFF
j_call: TRBJ2-3; clone_size: once; d_call: TRBD2; cdr3_length: 15; v_call: TRBV27; cdr3_nt: TGTGCCAGCAGCACTAGCGGGAGTAGCACAGATACGCAGTATTTT; cdr3_aa: CASSTSGSSTDTQYF
j_call: TRBJ1-5; clone_size: NA; d_call: NA; cdr3_length: 19; v_call: TRBV28; cdr3_nt: TGTGCCAGCAGTTTAAGTATTCGTGGCAGGGAAAGTAGCAATCAGCCCCAGCATTTT; cdr3_aa: CASSLSIRGRESSNQPQHF
j_call: TRBJ2-2; clone_size: once; d_call: TRBD2; cdr3_length: 20; v_call: TRBV9; cdr3_nt: TGTGCCAGCAGCGCAAGACTAGCGGGAGAAGCTTTGGCGAACACCGGGGAGCTGTTTTTT; cdr3_aa: CASSARLAGEALANTGELFF
j_call: TRBJ2-1; clone_size: NA; d_call: NA; cdr3_length: 13; v_call: TRBV5-1; cdr3_nt: TGCGCCAGCAGCTTGGATCGGTACAATGAGCAGTTCTTC; cdr3_aa: CASSLDRYNEQFF